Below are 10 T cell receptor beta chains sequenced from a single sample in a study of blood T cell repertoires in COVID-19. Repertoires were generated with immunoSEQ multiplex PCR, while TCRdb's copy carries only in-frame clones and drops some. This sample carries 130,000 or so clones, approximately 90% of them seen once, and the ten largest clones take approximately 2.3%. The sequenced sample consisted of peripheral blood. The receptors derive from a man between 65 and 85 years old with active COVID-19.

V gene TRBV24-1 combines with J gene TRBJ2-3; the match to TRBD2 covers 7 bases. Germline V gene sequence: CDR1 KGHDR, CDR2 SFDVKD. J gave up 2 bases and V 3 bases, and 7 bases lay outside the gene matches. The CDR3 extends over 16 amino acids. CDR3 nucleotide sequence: TGTGCCACCAGTGATCCCGGGGGAGGGCCCACAGATACGCAGTATTTT. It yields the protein CATSDPGGGPTDTQYF.

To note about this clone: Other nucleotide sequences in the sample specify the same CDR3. The CDR3 reads CASSRQGYGYTF. DNA for the CDR3: TGTGCCAGCAGCCGACAGGGCTATGGCTACACCTTC. The genes are TRBV28 and TRBJ1-2, with 7 positions matching TRBD1. This CDR3 contains 12 residues. Trimming took 6 bases from V and 4 from J; bases not matched to a gene: 2. Germline assignment: CDR1 MDHEN and CDR2 SYDVKM.

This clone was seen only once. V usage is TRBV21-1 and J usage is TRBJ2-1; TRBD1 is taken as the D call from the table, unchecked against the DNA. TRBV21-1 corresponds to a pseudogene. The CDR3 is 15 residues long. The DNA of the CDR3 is TGTGCCAGCAGCACCGGGACAGGGTGGGGCAATGAGCAGTTCTTC. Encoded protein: CASSTGTGWGNEQFF.

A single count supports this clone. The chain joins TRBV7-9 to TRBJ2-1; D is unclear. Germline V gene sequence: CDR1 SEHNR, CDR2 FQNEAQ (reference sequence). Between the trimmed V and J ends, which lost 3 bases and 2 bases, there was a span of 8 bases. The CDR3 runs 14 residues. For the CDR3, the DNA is TGTGCCAGCAGCTTCGCGCCAACCTACAATGAGCAGTTCTTC. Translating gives CASSFAPTYNEQFF. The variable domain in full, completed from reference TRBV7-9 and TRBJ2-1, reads DTGVSQNPRHKITKRGQNVTFRCDPISEHNRLYWYRQTLGQGPEFLTYFQNEAQLEKSRLLSDRFSAERPKGSFSTLEIQRTEQGDSAMYLCASSFAPTYNEQFFGPGTRLTVL.

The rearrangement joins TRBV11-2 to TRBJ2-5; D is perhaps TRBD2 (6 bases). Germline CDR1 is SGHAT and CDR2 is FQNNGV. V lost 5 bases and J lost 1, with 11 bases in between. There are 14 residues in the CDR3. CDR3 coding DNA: TGTGCCAGCAGCCCCCGGGGGTTCCAAGAGACCCAGTACTTC. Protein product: CASSPRGFQETQYF.

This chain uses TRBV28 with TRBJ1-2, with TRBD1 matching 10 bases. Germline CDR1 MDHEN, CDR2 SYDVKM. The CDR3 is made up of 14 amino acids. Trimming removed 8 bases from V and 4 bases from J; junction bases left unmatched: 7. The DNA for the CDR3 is TGTGCCAGCCTTATGGGGACAGGGGTCTATGGCTACACCTTC. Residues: CASLMGTGVYGYTF.

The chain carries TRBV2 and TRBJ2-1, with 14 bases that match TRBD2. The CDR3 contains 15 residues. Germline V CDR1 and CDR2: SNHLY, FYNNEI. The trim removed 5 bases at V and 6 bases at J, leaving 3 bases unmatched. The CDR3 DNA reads TGTGCCAGCAGTTTCGGACTAGCGGGAGGCAATGAGCAGTTCTTC. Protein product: CASSFGLAGGNEQFF.

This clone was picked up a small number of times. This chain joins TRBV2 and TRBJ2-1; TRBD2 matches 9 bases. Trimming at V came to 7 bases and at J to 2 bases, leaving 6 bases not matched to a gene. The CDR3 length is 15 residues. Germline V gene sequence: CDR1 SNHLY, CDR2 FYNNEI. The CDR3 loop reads CASNVAGEPYNEQFF. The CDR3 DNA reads TGTGCCAGCAACGTAGCGGGAGAACCCTACAATGAGCAGTTCTTC.

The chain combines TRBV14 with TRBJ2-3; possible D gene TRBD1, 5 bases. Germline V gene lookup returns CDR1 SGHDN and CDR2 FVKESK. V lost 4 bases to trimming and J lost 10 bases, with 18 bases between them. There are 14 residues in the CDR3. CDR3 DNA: TGTGCCAGCAGCCCTGGGGCCTGGAATTTAGCGCAGTATTTT. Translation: CASSPGAWNLAQYF.

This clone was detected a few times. The CDR3 here is CASSFPTGTGNQPQHF. The CDR3 region has the DNA TGTGCCAGCAGTTTTCCAACCGGGACAGGAAACCAGCCCCAGCATTTT. The chain employs TRBV28 and TRBJ1-5, with TRBD1 matching over 8 bases. The length of the CDR3 is 16 residues. V gave up 3 bases and J gave up 7 bases; unmatched junction bases: 11. Germline loops: CDR1 MDHEN, CDR2 SYDVKM.